Listed below are T cell receptor beta chains from one sample, sequenced in a study of blood T cell repertoires in COVID-19. Measured with immunoSEQ multiplex PCR; TCRdb has only the in-frame clones, and not every one. Here the sample spans fewer than 150,000 clones, approximately 80% being singletons. What was sequenced was peripheral blood. The source of these receptors is a woman aged 45-65 years with acute or convalescent COVID-19. The CDR3 runs from the conserved cysteine through the conserved F or W. A D gene is named only where the DNA matches it firmly. The size of a clone is reported for some rows only, either as once, few or many, or as a class for expanded clones.

-	-	TRBV3-1/TRBV3-2	TRBJ2-7	CASSQRLAAYEQYF	TGTGCCAGCAGCCAGAGGTTAGCGGCCTACGAGCAGTACTTC
-	-	TRBV5-1	TRBJ1-4	CASSGGSPNEKLFF	TGCGCCAGCAGTGGCGGCAGCCCTAATGAAAAACTGTTTTTT
TRBD1	once	TRBV3-1/TRBV3-2	TRBJ2-4	CASSQAGQGSKNIQYF	TGTGCCAGCAGCCAAGCGGGACAGGGGTCGAAAAACATTCAGTACTTC
TRBD1	-	TRBV30	TRBJ1-6	CAWSGVGGHLSSYNSPLHF	TGTGCCTGGAGTGGTGTAGGGGGCCACCTAAGCTCCTATAATTCACCCCTCCACTTT
TRBD1	once	TRBV18	TRBJ2-4	CASSPGTGVDIQYF	TGTGCCAGCTCACCGGGGACAGGGGTGGACATTCAGTACTTC
-	-	TRBV6-5	TRBJ2-7	CASEIRRGEQYF	TGTGCCAGCGAGATTCGCCGGGGCGAGCAGTACTTC
TRBD1	-	TRBV6-5	TRBJ1-2	CASSQTQGVDGYTF	TGTGCCAGCAGCCAGACACAGGGGGTAGATGGCTACACCTTC
TRBD1	-	TRBV7-9	TRBJ1-2	CASSLGTEYNYGYTF	TGTGCCAGCAGCTTGGGGACAGAGTATAACTATGGCTACACCTTC
TRBD1	-	TRBV5-1	TRBJ1-3	CASKTGTDLGNTIYF	TGCGCCAGTAAAACCGGGACAGACCTCGGAAACACCATATATTTT
-	once	TRBV29-1	TRBJ2-7	CSALRTRQGEQYF	TGCAGCGCCCTTAGGACACGTCAGGGGGAGCAGTACTTC
-	-	TRBV4-1	TRBJ1-5	CASSQEGPGLGQPQHF	TGCGCCAGCAGCCAAGAGGGGCCAGGCCTCGGGCAGCCCCAGCATTTT
-	-	TRBV14	TRBJ2-6	CASSHLDSGKGANVLTF	TGTGCCAGCAGCCATCTTGATTCAGGGAAAGGGGCCAACGTCCTGACTTTC
-	-	TRBV5-8	TRBJ1-6	CASSLVVIGVRGNSPLHF	TGTGCCAGCAGCTTGGTTGTAATAGGGGTTAGGGGGAATTCACCCCTCCACTTT
TRBD1	-	TRBV19	TRBJ1-2	CASSTLDRDSLLTF	TGTGCCAGTAGTACCTTGGACAGGGACTCTCTTCTCACCTTC
-	-	TRBV19	TRBJ2-7	CASSIAGDSSYEQYF	TGTGCCAGTAGTATTGCCGGGGATAGCTCCTACGAGCAGTACTTC
-	-	TRBV7-9	TRBJ1-4	CASSPGRTNEKLFF	TGTGCCAGCAGCCCCGGGAGGACTAATGAAAAACTGTTTTTT
TRBD1	-	TRBV2	TRBJ1-6	CASSRSGDRALYNSPLHF	TGTGCCAGCAGCAGATCGGGGGACAGGGCCCTCTATAATTCACCCCTCCACTTT
TRBD1	-	TRBV3-1/TRBV3-2	TRBJ1-2	CASSQDGYRGRGYTF	TGTGCCAGCAGCCAAGACGGATACAGGGGTAGGGGCTACACCTTC
-	-	TRBV29-1	TRBJ1-1	CSVEDGQNTEAFF	TGCAGCGTTGAAGATGGGCAGAACACTGAAGCTTTCTTT
TRBD1	-	TRBV6-1	TRBJ2-7	CASSGTGGSHYEQYF	TGTGCCAGCAGTGGGACAGGGGGGTCCCACTACGAGCAGTACTTC
TRBD2	-	TRBV5-1	TRBJ2-3	CASRGLYGPADTQYF	TGCGCCAGCCGGGGACTATACGGGCCGGCCGATACGCAGTATTTT
-	-	TRBV30	TRBJ2-7	CAWSAAGNPGSWQYF	TGTGCCTGGAGCGCTGCCGGGAACCCCGGTTCATGGCAGTACTTC
-	-	TRBV12-3/TRBV12-4	TRBJ2-7	CASSRGQYEQYF	TGTGCCAGCAGCCGAGGACAGTACGAGCAGTACTTC
TRBD1	-	TRBV2	TRBJ1-4	CASSLGQGDEKLFF	TGTGCCAGCAGCTTAGGACAGGGGGATGAAAAACTGTTTTTT
TRBD2	-	TRBV6-4	TRBJ2-1	CASSDPLRGDNEQFF	TGTGCCAGCAGTGACCCACTTCGGGGGGACAATGAGCAGTTCTTC
TRBD2	-	TRBV15	TRBJ2-7	CATSREREGTYEQYF	TGTGCCACCAGCAGAGAACGGGAGGGAACCTACGAGCAGTACTTC
-	-	TRBV3-1/TRBV3-2	TRBJ2-1	CASSQHGDNEQFF	TGTGCCAGCAGCCAGCACGGGGACAATGAGCAGTTCTTC
-	-	TRBV3-1/TRBV3-2	TRBJ1-6	CASREYWNSPLHF	TGTGCCAGCCGAGAGTACTGGAATTCACCCCTCCACTTT
-	few	TRBV6-5	TRBJ2-2	CASRRLEENTGELFF	TGTGCCAGCAGGCGGCTAGAGGAGAACACCGGGGAGCTGTTTTTT
TRBD2	-	TRBV7-6	TRBJ2-7	CASSQRGEPSEQYF	TGTGCCAGCAGTCAGCGGGGGGAACCTTCAGAGCAGTACTTC
-	-	TRBV11-2	TRBJ1-5	CASSLTPVTGPNQPQHF	TGTGCCAGCAGCTTAACACCAGTGACAGGTCCAAATCAGCCCCAGCATTTT
-	once	TRBV5-4	TRBJ2-6	CASRWLGGSGANVLTF	TGTGCCAGCAGGTGGCTAGGGGGCTCTGGGGCCAACGTCCTGACTTTC
-	-	TRBV18	TRBJ1-2	CASSLYTYGYTF	TGTGCCAGCTCACTATACACCTATGGCTACACCTTC
-	-	TRBV19	TRBJ1-2	CASSIQWQVNYGYTF	TGTGCCAGTAGTATACAATGGCAGGTCAACTATGGCTACACCTTC
-	-	TRBV28	TRBJ1-6	CASSLGRPSSPLHF	TGTGCCAGCAGTTTAGGCCGGCCTAGCTCACCCCTCCACTTT
-	once	TRBV29-1	TRBJ1-1	CSVGTDTEAFF	TGCAGCGTTGGGACAGACACTGAAGCTTTCTTT
-	-	TRBV5-4	TRBJ2-7	CASSGHPGLSYEQYF	TGTGCCAGCAGCGGTCACCCGGGACTTTCCTACGAGCAGTACTTC
-	-	TRBV3-1/TRBV3-2	TRBJ1-6	CASSPGVRIYNSPLHF	TGTGCCAGCAGCCCAGGGGTCAGGATCTATAATTCACCCCTCCACTTT
TRBD2	-	TRBV20-1	TRBJ2-3	CSASPGLISTDTQYF	TGCAGTGCAAGTCCGGGACTAATAAGCACAGATACGCAGTATTTT
-	-	TRBV28	TRBJ1-5	CASSLSGVRPQHF	TGTGCCAGCAGTTTATCCGGGGTTAGGCCCCAGCATTTT
-	-	TRBV11-2	TRBJ2-3	CASSSGLTDTQYF	TGTGCCAGCAGCTCGGGACTCACAGATACGCAGTATTTT
TRBD1	-	TRBV24-1	TRBJ2-3	CATSDHLTGGIKDTQYF	TGTGCCACCAGTGACCACCTCACAGGGGGCATAAAGGATACGCAGTATTTT
-	-	TRBV10-1	TRBJ2-7	CASSGRFSYEQYF	TGCGCCAGCAGTGGCAGGTTTTCCTACGAGCAGTACTTC
TRBD1	-	TRBV3-1/TRBV3-2	TRBJ2-5	CASSQDRTGAETQYF	TGTGCCAGCAGCCAAGACCGGACAGGTGCAGAGACCCAGTACTTC
-	-	TRBV7-9	TRBJ1-2	CASSLGMREGYTF	TGTGCCAGCAGCTTAGGAATGCGGGAGGGCTACACCTTC
-	-	TRBV2	TRBJ1-6	CASSEARALHF	TGTGCCAGCAGTGAAGCGCGTGCCCTCCACTTT
TRBD1	-	TRBV5-1	TRBJ2-7	CASSLWGSRTGAGEQYF	TGCGCCAGCAGCTTGTGGGGTTCCAGGACAGGGGCAGGAGAGCAGTACTTC
TRBD1	-	TRBV19	TRBJ2-7	CASSKTGTGYEQYF	TGTGCCAGTAGTAAAACCGGGACAGGGTACGAGCAGTACTTC
-	few	TRBV19	TRBJ1-2	CASRRDSSTSLYYGYTF	TGTGCCAGTAGACGCGACAGCTCGACCTCCCTATACTATGGCTACACCTTC